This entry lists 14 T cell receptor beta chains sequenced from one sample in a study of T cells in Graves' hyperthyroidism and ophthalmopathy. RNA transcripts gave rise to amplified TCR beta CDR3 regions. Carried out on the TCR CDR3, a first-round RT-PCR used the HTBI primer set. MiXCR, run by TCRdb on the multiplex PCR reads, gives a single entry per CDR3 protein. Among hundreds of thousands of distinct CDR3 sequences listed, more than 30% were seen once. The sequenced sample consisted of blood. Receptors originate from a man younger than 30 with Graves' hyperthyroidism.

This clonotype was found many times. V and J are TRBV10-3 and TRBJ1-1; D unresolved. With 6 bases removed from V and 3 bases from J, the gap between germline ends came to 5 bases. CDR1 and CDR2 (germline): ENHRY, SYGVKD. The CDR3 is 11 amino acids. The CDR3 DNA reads TGTGCCATCAGGGGAGACACTGAAGCTTTCTTT. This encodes CAIRGDTEAFF.

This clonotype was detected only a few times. The CDR3 DNA sequence: TGCAGTGCTAGAGGATATGGCAGCCTCTCTGGGGCCAACGTCCTGACTTTC. It specifies CSARGYGSLSGANVLTF. This chain uses TRBV20-1 with TRBJ2-6; D unresolved. Germline V lookup: CDR1 DFQATT, CDR2 SNEGSKA (reference sequence). The CDR3 sequence is 17 residues long. Trimming took 1 base from V and 0 from J, leaving 13 bases between them.

The CDR3 region has the DNA TGCAGCGTTCAGAGGGTAAAGGGGCCGCCGAGCTCCTACGAGCAGTACTTC. Protein product: CSVQRVKGPPSSYEQYF. The chain has TRBV29-1 and TRBJ2-7; D may match TRBD1 or TRBD2 (5 bases each). From germline, CDR1 is SQVTM and CDR2 ANQGSEA. The CDR3 length is 17 residues. The germline V and J ends were trimmed by 5 bases and 0 bases, with 23 bases remaining between them.

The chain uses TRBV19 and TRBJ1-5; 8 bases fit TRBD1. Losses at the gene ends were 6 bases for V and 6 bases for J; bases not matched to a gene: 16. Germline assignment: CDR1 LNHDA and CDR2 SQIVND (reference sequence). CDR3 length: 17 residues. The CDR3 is CASSEYEDRVVGQPQHF. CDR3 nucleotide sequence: TGTGCCAGTAGCGAATATGAGGACAGGGTGGTCGGTCAGCCCCAGCATTTT.

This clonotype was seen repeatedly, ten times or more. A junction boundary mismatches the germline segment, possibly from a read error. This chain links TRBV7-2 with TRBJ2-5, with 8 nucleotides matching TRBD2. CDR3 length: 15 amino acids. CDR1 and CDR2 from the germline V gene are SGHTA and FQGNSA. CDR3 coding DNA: TGTGCCAGCAGCCTAGCGGGTGGACCCTGGGAGACCCAGTACTTC. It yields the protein CASSLAGGPWETQYF. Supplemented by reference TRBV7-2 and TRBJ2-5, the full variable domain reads GAGVSQSPSNKVTEKGKDVELRCDPISGHTALYWYRQSLGQGLEFLIYFQGNSAPDKSGLPSDRFSAERTGGSVSTLTIQRTQQEDSAVYLCASSLAGGPWETQYFGPGTRLLVL.

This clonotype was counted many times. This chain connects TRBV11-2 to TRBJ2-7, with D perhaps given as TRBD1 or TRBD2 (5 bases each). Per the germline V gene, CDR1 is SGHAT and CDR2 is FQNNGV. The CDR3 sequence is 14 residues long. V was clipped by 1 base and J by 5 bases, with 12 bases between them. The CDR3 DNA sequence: TGTGCCAGCAGCTTAGTGGGACGGGCGGACGAGCAGTACTTC. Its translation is CASSLVGRADEQYF.

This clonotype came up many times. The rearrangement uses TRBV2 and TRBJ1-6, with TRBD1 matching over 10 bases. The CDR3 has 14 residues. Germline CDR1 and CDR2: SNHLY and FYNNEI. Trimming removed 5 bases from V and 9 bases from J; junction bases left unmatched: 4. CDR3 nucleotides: TGTGCCAGCAGTTCCGGGACAGGGGTTTCACCCCTCCACTTT. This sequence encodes CASSSGTGVSPLHF.

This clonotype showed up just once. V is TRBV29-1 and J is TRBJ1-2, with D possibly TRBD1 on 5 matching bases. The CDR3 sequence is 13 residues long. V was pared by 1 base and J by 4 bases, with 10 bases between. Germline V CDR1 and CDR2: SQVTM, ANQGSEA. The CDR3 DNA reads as TGCAGCGTTGAAGGCAGGGAGATCTATGGCTACACCTTC. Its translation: CSVEGREIYGYTF.

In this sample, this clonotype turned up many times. This chain's CDR3 is CATSEGPGSVDEKLFF. DNA for the CDR3: TGTGCCACCAGTGAGGGACCGGGGTCCGTGGATGAAAAACTGTTTTTT. The chain combines TRBV24-1 with TRBJ1-4; the D gene is possibly TRBD1 (5 bases). V was trimmed by 4 bases and J by 6 bases, leaving 17 bases between them. Germline V gene data show CDR1 as KGHDR and CDR2 as SFDVKD. This CDR3 has 16 amino acids.

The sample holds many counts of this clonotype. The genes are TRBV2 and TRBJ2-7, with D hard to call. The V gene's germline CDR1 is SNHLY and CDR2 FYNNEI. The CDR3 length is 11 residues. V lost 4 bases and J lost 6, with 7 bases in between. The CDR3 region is CASSAVSEQYF. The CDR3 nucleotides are TGTGCCAGCAGTGCAGTTTCCGAGCAGTACTTC.

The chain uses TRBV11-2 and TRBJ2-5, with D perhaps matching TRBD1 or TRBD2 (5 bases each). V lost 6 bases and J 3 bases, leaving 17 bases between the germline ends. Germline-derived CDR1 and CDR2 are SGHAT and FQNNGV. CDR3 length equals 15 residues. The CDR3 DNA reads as TGTGCCAGCAGTACCCGGGGCAGTTGGGAAGAGACCCAGTACTTC. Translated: CASSTRGSWEETQYF.

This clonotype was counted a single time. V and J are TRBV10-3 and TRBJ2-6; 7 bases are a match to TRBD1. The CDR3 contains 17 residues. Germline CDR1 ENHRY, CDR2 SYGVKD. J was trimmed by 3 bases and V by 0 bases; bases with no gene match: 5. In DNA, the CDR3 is TGTGCCATCAGTGAGTCAGGGGGCGTCGATGGGGCCAACGTCCTGACTTTC. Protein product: CAISESGGVDGANVLTF.

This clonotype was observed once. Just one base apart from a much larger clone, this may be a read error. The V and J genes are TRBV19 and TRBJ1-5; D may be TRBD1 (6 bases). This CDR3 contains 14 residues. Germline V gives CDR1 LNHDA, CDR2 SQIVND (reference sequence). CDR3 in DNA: TGTGCCAGTAGTCCCCCCGGGGGCGGTCAGCCCCGGCATTTT. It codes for CASSPPGGGQPRHF.

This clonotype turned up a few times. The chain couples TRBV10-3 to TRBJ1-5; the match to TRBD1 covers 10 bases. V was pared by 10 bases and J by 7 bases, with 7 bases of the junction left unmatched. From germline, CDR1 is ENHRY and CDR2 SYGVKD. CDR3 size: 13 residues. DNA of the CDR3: TGTGCCACCGGGACAGGGGATAGCCAGCCCCAGCATTTT. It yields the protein CATGTGDSQPQHF.